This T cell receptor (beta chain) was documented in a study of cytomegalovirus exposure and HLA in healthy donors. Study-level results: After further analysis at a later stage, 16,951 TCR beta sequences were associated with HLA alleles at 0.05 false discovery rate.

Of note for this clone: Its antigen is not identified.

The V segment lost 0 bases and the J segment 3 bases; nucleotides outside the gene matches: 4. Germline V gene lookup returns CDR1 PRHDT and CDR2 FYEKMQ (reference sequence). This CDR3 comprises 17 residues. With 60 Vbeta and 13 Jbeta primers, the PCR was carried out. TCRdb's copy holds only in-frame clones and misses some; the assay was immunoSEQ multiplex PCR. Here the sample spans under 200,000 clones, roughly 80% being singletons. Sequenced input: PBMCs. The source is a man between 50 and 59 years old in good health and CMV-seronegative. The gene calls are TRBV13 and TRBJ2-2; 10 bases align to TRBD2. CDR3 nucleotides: TGTGCCAGCAGCTTAGGAGCGGGGGGGCCTGACACCGGGGAGCTGTTTTTT. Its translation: CASSLGAGGPDTGELFF.